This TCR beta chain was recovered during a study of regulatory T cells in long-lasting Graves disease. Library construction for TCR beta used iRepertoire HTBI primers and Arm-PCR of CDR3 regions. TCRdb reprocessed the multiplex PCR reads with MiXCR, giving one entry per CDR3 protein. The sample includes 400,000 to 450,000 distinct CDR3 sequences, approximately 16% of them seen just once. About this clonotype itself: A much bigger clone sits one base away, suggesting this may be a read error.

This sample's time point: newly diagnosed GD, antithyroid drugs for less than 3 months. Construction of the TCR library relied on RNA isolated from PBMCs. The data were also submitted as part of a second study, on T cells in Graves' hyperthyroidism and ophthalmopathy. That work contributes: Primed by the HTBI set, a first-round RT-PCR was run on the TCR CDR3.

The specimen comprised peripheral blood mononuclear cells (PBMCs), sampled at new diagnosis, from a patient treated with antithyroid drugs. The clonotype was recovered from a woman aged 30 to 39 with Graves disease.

The CDR3 DNA reads as TGTGTCAGCACTTCCCTGGCTAGCGGGATAGGCAATGAGCAGTTCTTC. This encodes CVSTSLASGIGNEQFF. This chain joins TRBV6-2 or TRBV6-3 and TRBJ2-1, with 9 bases aligning to TRBD2. Germline V gene data show CDR1 as MNHEY and CDR2 as SVGEGT. The CDR3 loop spans 16 amino acids.